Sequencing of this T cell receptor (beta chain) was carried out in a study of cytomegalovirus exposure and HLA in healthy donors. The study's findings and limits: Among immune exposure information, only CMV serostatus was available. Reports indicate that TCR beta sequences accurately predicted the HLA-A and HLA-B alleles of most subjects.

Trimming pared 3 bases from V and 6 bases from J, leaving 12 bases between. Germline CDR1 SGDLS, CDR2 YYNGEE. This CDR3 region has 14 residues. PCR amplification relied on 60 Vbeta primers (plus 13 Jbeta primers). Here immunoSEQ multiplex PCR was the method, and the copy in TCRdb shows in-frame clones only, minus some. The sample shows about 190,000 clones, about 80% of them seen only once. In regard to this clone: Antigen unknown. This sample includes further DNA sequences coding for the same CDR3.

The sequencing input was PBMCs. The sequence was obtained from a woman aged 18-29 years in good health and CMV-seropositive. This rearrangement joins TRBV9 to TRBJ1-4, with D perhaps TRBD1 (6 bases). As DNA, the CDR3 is TGTGCCAGCAGCGCGTCAGGGGTTCATGAAAAACTGTTTTTT. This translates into CASSASGVHEKLFF.